A single sample gave rise to the 6 T cell receptor beta chains below, sequenced in a study of shared clonotypes between healthy human individuals. Generated by immunoSEQ multiplex PCR, the TCRdb table keeps only in-frame clones and is missing some. In the table there are millions of clones, under 95% of which are singletons. The naive CD8 population came from CD45RO-negative cells selected for CCR7, without terminally differentiated effector memory CD45RA+ cells. The sample comprised naive CD8+ T cells from PBMCs. These receptors were obtained from a man aged 18 to 29 in good health. Some clones in this sample may be carry-over from other donors' samples.

This clone was detected once. This sequence joins TRBV5-1 and TRBJ2-3; TRBD2 agrees at 8 bases. The CDR3 is 17 residues long. Trimming cost V 0 bases and J 4 bases; bases outside gene matches: 10. Germline V CDR1 and CDR2: SGHRS, YFSETQ. For the CDR3, the DNA is TGCGCCAGCAGCTTGGGGACTAGCACTGCCGCATCAGATACGCAGTATTTT. Translation gives CASSLGTSTAASDTQYF.

This chain connects TRBV7-3 to TRBJ2-1, with D possibly matching TRBD2 (5 bases). CDR3 length: 19 amino acids. Trimming pared 1 base from V and 5 bases from J, leaving 24 bases between. CDR1 is SGHTA and CDR2 is FQGTGA in the germline V gene. CDR3 region: CASSLMYGNGSGRNNEQFF. The CDR3 coding sequence is TGTGCCAGCAGCTTAATGTACGGGAATGGTTCCGGAAGAAACAATGAGCAGTTCTTC.

This CDR3 reads CASTSRVDTQYF. The CDR3 nucleotides are TGTGCCAGCACCTCCAGGGTAGATACGCAGTATTTT. The rearrangement uses TRBV27 and TRBJ2-3; a weak D match, TRBD1 (5 bases). Trimming removed 7 bases at V and 5 bases at J, with 10 bases between. The CDR3 covers 12 residues. CDR1 MNHEY and CDR2 SMNVEV come from the germline V gene (reference sequence).

The chain links TRBV29-1 to TRBJ2-7; no reliable D call. The V gene lost 3 bases and the J gene lost 0 bases, with 15 bases spanning the gap. Germline V gene lookup returns CDR1 SQVTM and CDR2 ANQGSEA. This CDR3 is 15 amino acids long. The CDR3 DNA follows: TGCAGCGTTGAGGTCCCCGAAAGGGTCTCCTACGAGCAGTACTTC. Protein product: CSVEVPERVSYEQYF.

This chain links TRBV5-4 with TRBJ1-1, with D perhaps matching TRBD1 (5 bases). The germline CDR1 and CDR2 sequences are SGHNT and YYREEE (reference sequence). V shed 2 bases and J shed 3 bases, with 14 bases lying between them. This CDR3 region has 15 residues. Written as DNA, the CDR3 is TGTGCCAGCAGCTTTTTGGGGGGGTATGACACTGAAGCTTTCTTT. Its protein product is CASSFLGGYDTEAFF. The whole variable domain, filled in from reference TRBV5-4 and TRBJ1-1, reads ETGVTQSPTHLIKTRGQQVTLRCSSQSGHNTVSWYQQALGQGPQFIFQYYREEENGRGNFPPRFSGLQFPNYSSELNVNALELDDSALYLCASSFLGGYDTEAFFGQGTRLTVV.

J is TRBJ2-1 and V is TRBV9; no clear D gene. Germline CDR1 reads SGDLS; CDR2 reads YYNGEE. The ends were cut back, 6 bases at V and 0 bases at J, with 4 bases in the middle. The CDR3 loop spans 12 amino acids. CDR3 protein: CASKSSYNEQFF. In DNA form, the CDR3 reads TGTGCCAGCAAGAGCTCCTACAATGAGCAGTTCTTC. The variable domain in full, completed from reference TRBV9 and TRBJ2-1, reads DSGVTQTPKHLITATGQRVTLRCSPRSGDLSVYWYQQSLDQGLQFLIQYYNGEERAKGNILERFSAQQFPDLHSELNLSSLELGDSALYFCASKSSYNEQFFGPGTRLTVL.